There are a few counts of the clone carrying this T cell receptor beta chain. Extracted total RNA amounted to at least 5.5 micrograms for each sample. This record belongs to a study of blood T cells in healthy people across ages. A second PCR of about 6 to 11 cycles used a sample-barcoded 5' primer and a J-beta primer mix. Every cDNA was tagged by a template-switch adaptor with 12 random nucleotides. TCRdb independently ran MiXCR on the 5' RACE reads; one entry per CDR3 protein. The sample lists some 1.4 million distinct CDR3 sequences, about 40% occurring once. The CDR3 is 12 residues long. Germline loops: CDR1 MNHNS, CDR2 SASEGT. V lost 3 bases and J 7 bases, leaving 7 bases between the germline ends.

The sequenced sample consisted of blood. This receptor was obtained from a woman between 18 and 30 years old in good health. The chain recombines TRBV6-1 with TRBJ2-1, with D unresolved. The CDR3 is CASSDLKNEQFF. CDR3 bases: TGTGCCAGCAGTGACCTCAAGAATGAGCAGTTCTTC.